Presented here are 2 T cell receptor beta chains from one specimen sequenced in a study of beta chain features in type 1 diabetes. What was sequenced were expressed TCRB transcripts, since all of the isolated RNA had been reverse transcribed. Here immunoSEQ multiplex PCR was the method, and the copy in TCRdb shows in-frame clones only, minus some. The sample shows about 220,000 clones, approximately 11% of them seen only once. The sample taken for sequencing was central memory CD4+ T cells from blood. The receptors stem from a man aged 18 to 35 in good health.

This clone showed up just a few times. The CDR3 here is CSGGTGQGEQYF. The CDR3 nucleotides read TGCAGCGGGGGGACAGGGCAAGGGGAGCAGTACTTC. The chain joins TRBV29-1 to TRBJ2-7, with TRBD1 identical over 9 bases. Germline CDR1 is SQVTM and CDR2 is ANQGSEA. The CDR3 runs to 12 residues. V lost 7 bases and J lost 7; bases outside the gene matches: 8.

This clone has a count of ten or more. This rearrangement joins TRBV28 to TRBJ1-1; possibly TRBD1 for D (5 bases). Germline V gives CDR1 MDHEN, CDR2 SYDVKM. V was trimmed by 5 bases and J by 0 bases, leaving 22 bases between them. CDR3 length: 18 residues. This chain's CDR3 is CASSPRRDSGPLNTEAFF. DNA for the CDR3: TGTGCCAGCAGTCCGCGCCGGGACTCAGGGCCCTTGAACACTGAAGCTTTCTTT.